A single sample gave rise to the 12 T cell receptor beta chains below, sequenced in a study of cytomegalovirus exposure and HLA in healthy donors. With 60 Vbeta and 13 Jbeta primers, the PCR was carried out. The data were produced by immunoSEQ multiplex PCR, yet TCRdb's version contains in-frame clones alone and is incomplete. The table has about 180,000 clones, roughly 80% seen once. The source material was PBMCs. Receptors originate from a girl aged 5-17 years in good health and CMV-seropositive.

This clone was found a few times. The chain joins TRBV15 to TRBJ2-1; 8 bases map to TRBD2. V trimming: 1 base; J trimming: 2 bases; junction bases outside the gene matches: 4. The CDR3 has 16 residues. CDR1 is LNHNV, CDR2 YYDKDF, per germline (reference sequence). The chain's CDR3 is CATSRGLAKTYNEQFF. CDR3 DNA sequence: TGTGCCACCAGCAGAGGACTAGCGAAGACCTACAATGAGCAGTTCTTC.

The chain couples TRBV7-9 to TRBJ2-7, with a weak D call TRBD2 (5 bases). Germline values: CDR1 SEHNR, CDR2 FQNEAQ (reference sequence). The CDR3 is 12 residues long. The V end was cut by 5 bases, the J end by 7 bases, with 12 bases between. The CDR3 sequence: CASSSGLGEQYF. The CDR3 region has the DNA TGTGCCAGCAGCAGCGGCCTGGGAGAGCAGTACTTC.

The chain uses TRBV5-1 and TRBJ2-5; TRBD2 matches 8 bases. CDR3 size: 15 residues. From germline, CDR1 is SGHRS and CDR2 YFSETQ. The V gene end was trimmed by 0 bases and the J gene end by 2 bases; junction bases not matched to a gene: 3. Here the CDR3 reads CASSLAPGGQETQYF. The DNA of the CDR3 is TGCGCCAGCAGCTTGGCCCCGGGGGGGCAAGAGACCCAGTACTTC.

The chain is built from TRBV27 and TRBJ2-5; perhaps TRBD1 as D (6 bases). Trimming took 7 bases from V and 4 from J, leaving 19 bases between them. Germline V gives CDR1 MNHEY, CDR2 SMNVEV (reference sequence). This CDR3 region has 15 residues. As DNA, the CDR3 is TGTGCCAGCACCCCCCTGATAGGACAGTCAGAGACCCAGTACTTC. As protein: CASTPLIGQSETQYF.

The J gene is TRBJ2-1, the V gene TRBV27; 11 bases agree with TRBD2. CDR1 is MNHEY and CDR2 is SMNVEV in the germline V gene (reference sequence). The junction had 8 bases not matched to a gene; V was cut back by 5 bases and J by 8 bases. CDR3 size: 15 residues. CDR3 nucleotides: TGTGCCAGCAGTACTTTAGCGGGAGGGCCGCATGAGCAGTTCTTC. As protein: CASSTLAGGPHEQFF.

The count of this clone is one. V is TRBV4-1 and J is TRBJ2-7; weak D call: TRBD1 (6 bases). The ends were cut back, 1 base at V and 6 bases at J, with 13 bases in the middle. Germline assignment: CDR1 MGHRA and CDR2 YSYEKL. The CDR3 is 14 amino acids. The CDR3 sequence is CASSQVRDNSEQYF. CDR3 DNA sequence: TGCGCCAGCAGCCAAGTAAGGGACAACTCCGAGCAGTACTTC.

This clone was seen a single time. The chain carries TRBV30 and TRBJ2-5, with D possibly TRBD2 on 6 matching bases. The V gene lost 2 bases and the J gene lost 5 bases, with 21 bases spanning the gap. Germline values: CDR1 GTSNPN, CDR2 SVGIG (reference sequence). The CDR3 extends over 16 amino acids. CDR3 protein: CAWSPTVLSGSETQYF. The CDR3 DNA reads as TGTGCCTGGAGTCCTACCGTCCTTAGCGGTTCGGAGACCCAGTACTTC.

This chain links TRBV4-1 with TRBJ2-1; 10 nucleotides agree with TRBD2. The trim removed 1 base at V and 8 bases at J, leaving 14 bases unmatched. Germline CDR1 and CDR2: MGHRA and YSYEKL. This CDR3 contains 18 residues. As DNA, the CDR3 is TGCGCCAGCAGCCAAGTTCGACCTAGCGGGAGCGTGGGGTATGAGCAGTTCTTC. It encodes CASSQVRPSGSVGYEQFF.

The CDR3 spells CASSVPGKNTIYF. CDR3 nucleotide sequence: TGTGCCAGCAGCGTACCAGGCAAGAACACCATATATTTT. The V and J genes are TRBV9 and TRBJ1-3; D ambiguous. The length of the CDR3 is 13 residues. Germline loops: CDR1 SGDLS, CDR2 YYNGEE. V was shortened by 1 base and J by 7 bases, with 9 bases between the two germline ends.

This chain joins TRBV7-8 and TRBJ2-3; TRBD2 agrees at 11 bases. The CDR3 extends over 16 amino acids. The junction had 8 bases not matched to a gene; V was cut back by 4 bases and J by 5 bases. Looked up from germline, CDR1 is SGHVS and CDR2 is FQNEAQ. The CDR3: CASSSPLAGDVDTQYF. The CDR3 coding sequence is TGTGCCAGCAGCTCACCACTAGCGGGAGACGTAGATACGCAGTATTTT.

The rearrangement joins TRBV19 to TRBJ1-2, with TRBD1 identical over 9 bases. The CDR3 is made up of 18 amino acids. Trimming at V came to 3 bases and at J to 8 bases, leaving 19 bases not matched to a gene. Germline V gene lookup returns CDR1 LNHDA and CDR2 SQIVND (reference sequence). CDR3 loop: CASSIGGEGTGLLYGYTF. The CDR3 nucleotides are TGTGCCAGTAGTATCGGTGGGGAGGGGACAGGGCTGCTCTACGGCTACACCTTC.

The chain links TRBV7-3 to TRBJ1-1; D is ambiguous. The CDR3 is 14 amino acids. CDR1 and CDR2 (germline): SGHTA, FQGTGA. V lost 5 bases, J lost 5 bases, and 15 bases lay in between. CDR3 in DNA: TGTGCCAGCAGCCCCGGTCGGGTGGGTACTGAAGCTTTCTTT. It encodes CASSPGRVGTEAFF.